These T cell receptor beta chains were read from a single sample in a study of shared clonotypes between healthy human individuals. Profiling relied on immunoSEQ multiplex PCR, and the TCRdb table lists in-frame clones only, not all of them. The top ten clones hold about 0.52% of a sample with roughly 1,000,000 clones, around three quarters of them seen once. The specimen sequenced was memory CD4+ T cells from PBMCs. These receptors came from a man between 18 and 35 years old in good health. Some clones in this sample may be carry-over from other donors' samples. Both conserved end residues are part of each CDR3. D genes are given only for firm matches. Some rows mark clone size as missing; the rest say once, few, many or name a class of expanded clone.

CASNRGGTGNTEAFF TGTGCCAGCAACCGAGGGGGGACGGGGAACACTGAAGCTTTCTTT TRBJ1-1 TRBV6-1 NA NA
CASSSPLRNTIYF TGTGCCAGCAGTTCCCCCCTCCGAAACACCATATATTTT TRBJ1-3 TRBV6-5 NA NA
CASRVRRRQGDYEQYF TGTGCCAGCAGGGTCAGACGAAGACAGGGGGATTACGAGCAGTACTTC TRBJ2-7 TRBV28 once TRBD1
CASSLINYGYTF TGTGCCAGCAGTCTGATCAACTATGGCTACACCTTC TRBJ1-2 TRBV28 NA NA
CASSSPEGEAYEQYF TGTGCCAGCAGCTCCCCAGAGGGCGAGGCTTACGAGCAGTACTTC TRBJ2-7 TRBV7-9 few NA
CATSPNRLQETQYF TGTGCCACCAGCCCAAATCGACTTCAAGAGACCCAGTACTTC TRBJ2-5 TRBV15 NA NA
CASSRAGTEGYEQYF TGTGCCAGCAGCCGAGCCGGGACAGAAGGCTACGAGCAGTACTTC TRBJ2-7 TRBV4-2 NA TRBD1
CASRGHGQETQYF TGTGCCAGCAGAGGACACGGCCAAGAGACCCAGTACTTC TRBJ2-5 TRBV25-1 once NA
CASSLGGWDSGVNTIYF TGTGCCAGCAGTTTGGGGGGTTGGGACAGCGGGGTAAACACCATATATTTT TRBJ1-3 TRBV28 few TRBD1
CASSVGAWGTDTQYF TGTGCCAGCAGCGTAGGGGCGTGGGGCACAGATACGCAGTATTTT TRBJ2-3 TRBV9 NA NA
CASSQGSLAGGGSYEQYF TGCGCCAGCAGCCAAGGCAGCCTAGCGGGAGGGGGCTCCTACGAGCAGTACTTC TRBJ2-7 TRBV4-3 few TRBD2
CASSQVGEGTSYEQYF TGTGCCAGCAGCCAAGTTGGCGAAGGGACCTCCTACGAGCAGTACTTC TRBJ2-7 TRBV4-2 NA NA
CATQGLGEKLFF TGTGCCACACAAGGGTTAGGGGAAAAACTGTTTTTT TRBJ1-4 TRBV10-3 NA NA
CASRGLAGGYNEQFF TGTGCCAGCAGGGGACTAGCGGGAGGGTACAATGAGCAGTTCTTC TRBJ2-1 TRBV6-5 few TRBD2
CASSPGLADYEQYF TGTGCCAGCTCCCCTGGTCTAGCGGATTACGAGCAGTACTTC TRBJ2-7 TRBV18 few TRBD2
CASSPMRVGQDTQYF TGTGCCAGCTCACCAATGAGGGTCGGTCAAGATACGCAGTATTTT TRBJ2-3 TRBV18 once NA
CASSLEFGELFF TGCGCCAGCAGCTTGGAGTTCGGGGAGCTGTTTTTT TRBJ2-2 TRBV5-1 NA NA
CASSLGTLDQPQHF TGCGCCAGCAGTCTGGGGACACTCGATCAGCCCCAGCATTTT TRBJ1-5 TRBV5-1 NA NA
CASSLSGETQYF TGTGCCAGCAGTTTAAGTGGTGAGACCCAGTACTTC TRBJ2-5 TRBV27 NA NA
CASSQGSGLARSYEQYF TGCGCCAGCAGCCAAGGGTCCGGACTAGCGCGATCCTACGAGCAGTACTTC TRBJ2-7 TRBV4-3 NA TRBD2
CSVLPTGETQYF TGCAGCGTTCTCCCGACAGGAGAGACCCAGTACTTC TRBJ2-5 TRBV29-1 NA NA
CASSGGVGTGELFF TGCGCCAGCAGCGGGGGCGTAGGGACCGGGGAGCTGTTTTTT TRBJ2-2 TRBV5-1 NA NA
CASVRTGGRHFQETQYF TGTGCCAGCGTGAGGACAGGGGGCCGCCATTTCCAAGAGACCCAGTACTTC TRBJ2-5 TRBV11-2 few TRBD1
CASHLSLRAGTDTQYF TGTGCCAGCCATCTAAGTCTAAGAGCGGGCACAGATACGCAGTATTTT TRBJ2-3 TRBV7-9 NA NA
CASSEYEDYEQYF TGTGCCAGCAGTGAATATGAGGACTACGAGCAGTACTTC TRBJ2-7 TRBV6-1 NA NA
CASSSGLAGAGEQFF TGTGCCAGCAGTTCGGGACTAGCGGGAGCAGGCGAGCAGTTCTTC TRBJ2-1 TRBV28 once TRBD2
CASSDRETPIYGYTF TGTGCCAGCTCCGACCGAGAGACTCCAATCTATGGCTACACCTTC TRBJ1-2 TRBV7-9 NA NA
CASSYSIRGAGGYTF TGTGCCAGCAGTTACTCGATCCGGGGGGCCGGCGGCTACACCTTC TRBJ1-2 TRBV6-5 NA NA
CASITRGSSYEQYF TGTGCCAGCATCACGAGGGGGAGCTCCTACGAGCAGTACTTC TRBJ2-7 TRBV28 NA NA
CASSLGGDVVAFF TGTGCCAGCAGCTTAGGGGGGGACGTCGTAGCTTTCTTT TRBJ1-1 TRBV11-1 NA NA
CASSSLAGNEQFF TGCGCCAGCTCCTCCCTAGCGGGTAATGAGCAGTTCTTC TRBJ2-1 TRBV5-1 NA TRBD2
CASSFGGQGKDTQYF TGTGCCAGCAGCTTTGGGGGACAGGGAAAAGATACGCAGTATTTT TRBJ2-3 TRBV5-4 many TRBD1
CAWMGPGGTETQETQYF TGTGCCTGGATGGGGCCAGGGGGGACTGAGACCCAAGAGACCCAGTACTTC TRBJ2-5 TRBV30 NA NA
CASSRDRGGGELFF TGTGCCAGCAGCCGCGACAGGGGAGGAGGGGAGCTGTTTTTT TRBJ2-2 TRBV11-3 NA TRBD1
CASSYGENIQYF TGTGCCAGCTCATACGGGGAGAACATTCAGTACTTC TRBJ2-4 TRBV2 NA NA
CASSSGGSGANVLTF TGCGCCAGCAGTTCCGGGGGCTCTGGGGCCAACGTCCTGACTTTC TRBJ2-6 TRBV5-1 NA NA
CASSLVGRGNIQYF TGCGCCAGCAGCTTGGTTGGGAGAGGGAACATTCAGTACTTC TRBJ2-4 TRBV5-1 few NA
CSVEWSSSYNEQFF TGCAGCGTTGAATGGTCGAGCTCCTACAATGAGCAGTTCTTC TRBJ2-1 TRBV29-1 NA NA
CASRVGGLGGYTF TGTGCCAGCCGGGTCGGGGGGCTAGGTGGCTACACCTTC TRBJ1-2 TRBV28 NA NA
CAWSPDSTYGYTF TGTGCCTGGAGTCCGGACAGTACCTATGGCTACACCTTC TRBJ1-2 TRBV30 NA NA
CASTQQREGVSEAFF TGTGCCAGCACCCAGCAGAGGGAAGGGGTGTCTGAAGCTTTCTTT TRBJ1-1 TRBV28 NA NA
CASSLVGSNQPQHF TGTGCCAGCAGCTTGGTCGGGAGCAATCAGCCCCAGCATTTT TRBJ1-5 TRBV5-4 NA NA
CATSRDPGDTQYF TGTGCCACCAGCAGAGATCCGGGGGATACGCAGTATTTT TRBJ2-3 TRBV15 NA NA
CATSRAGSSEKLFF TGTGCCACCAGCAGAGCCGGATCTAGTGAAAAACTGTTTTTT TRBJ1-4 TRBV15 once NA
CASSPRGTGGNQPQHF TGTGCCAGCAGCCCGCGAGGGACAGGAGGTAATCAGCCCCAGCATTTT TRBJ1-5 TRBV7-8 NA TRBD1
CASSTREGGNYGYTF TGTGCCAGCAGCACCCGCGAGGGGGGGAACTATGGCTACACCTTC TRBJ1-2 TRBV7-9 NA NA
CASSLARGETTGELFF TGCGCCAGCAGCTTGGCCAGGGGGGAGACCACCGGGGAGCTGTTTTTT TRBJ2-2 TRBV5-1 NA NA